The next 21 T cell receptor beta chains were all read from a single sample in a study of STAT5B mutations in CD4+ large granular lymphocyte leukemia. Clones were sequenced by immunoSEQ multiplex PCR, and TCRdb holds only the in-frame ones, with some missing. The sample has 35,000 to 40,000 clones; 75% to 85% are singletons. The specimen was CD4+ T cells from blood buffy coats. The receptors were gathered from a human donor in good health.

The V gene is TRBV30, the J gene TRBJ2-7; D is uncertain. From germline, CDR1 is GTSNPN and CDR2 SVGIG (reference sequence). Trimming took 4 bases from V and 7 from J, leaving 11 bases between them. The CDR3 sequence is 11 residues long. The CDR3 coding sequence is TGTGCCTGGACCCCTCGTTGGGAGCAGTACTTC. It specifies CAWTPRWEQYF.

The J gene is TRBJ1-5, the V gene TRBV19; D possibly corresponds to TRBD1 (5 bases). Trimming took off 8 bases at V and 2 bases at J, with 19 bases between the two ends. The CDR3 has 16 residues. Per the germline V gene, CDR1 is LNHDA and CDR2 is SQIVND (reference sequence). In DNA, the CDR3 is TGTGCCAGTCTCCCTCTAGGGGATTACGGCAATCAGCCCCAGCATTTT. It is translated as CASLPLGDYGNQPQHF.

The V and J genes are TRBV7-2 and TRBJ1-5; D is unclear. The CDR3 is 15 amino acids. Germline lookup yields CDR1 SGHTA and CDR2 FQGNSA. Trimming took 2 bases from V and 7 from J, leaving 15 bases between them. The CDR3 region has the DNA TGTGCCAGCAGCTTATCTGGCGGGGTTGAACAGCCCCAGCATTTT. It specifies CASSLSGGVEQPQHF.

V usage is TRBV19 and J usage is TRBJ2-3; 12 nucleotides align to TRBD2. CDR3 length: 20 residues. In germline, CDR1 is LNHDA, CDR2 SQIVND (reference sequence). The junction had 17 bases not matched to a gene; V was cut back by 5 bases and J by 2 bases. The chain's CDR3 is CASSSKTSGSLAHITDTQYF. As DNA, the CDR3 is TGTGCCAGTAGTTCTAAGACTAGCGGGAGTCTCGCCCACATCACAGATACGCAGTATTTT. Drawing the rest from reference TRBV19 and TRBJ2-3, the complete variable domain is DGGITQSPKYLFRKEGQNVTLSCEQNLNHDAMYWYRQDPGQGLRLIYYSQIVNDFQKGDIAEGYSVSREKKESFPLTVTSAQKNPTAFYLCASSSKTSGSLAHITDTQYFGPGTRLTVL.

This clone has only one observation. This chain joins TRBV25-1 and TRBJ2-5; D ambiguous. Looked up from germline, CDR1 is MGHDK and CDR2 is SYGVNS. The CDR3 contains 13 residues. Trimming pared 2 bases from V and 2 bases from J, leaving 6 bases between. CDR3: CASSEPRQETQYF. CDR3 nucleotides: TGTGCCAGCAGTGAACCACGACAAGAGACCCAGTACTTC.

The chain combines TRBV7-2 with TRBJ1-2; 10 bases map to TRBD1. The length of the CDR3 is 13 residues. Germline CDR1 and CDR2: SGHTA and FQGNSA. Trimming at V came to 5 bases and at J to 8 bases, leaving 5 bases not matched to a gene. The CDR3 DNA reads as TGTGCCAGCAGCCCAGGGACAGGGGTCGGCTACACCTTC. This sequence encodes CASSPGTGVGYTF. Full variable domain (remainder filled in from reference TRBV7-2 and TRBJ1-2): GAGVSQSPSNKVTEKGKDVELRCDPISGHTALYWYRQSLGQGLEFLIYFQGNSAPDKSGLPSDRFSAERTGGSVSTLTIQRTQQEDSAVYLCASSPGTGVGYTFGSGTRLTVV.

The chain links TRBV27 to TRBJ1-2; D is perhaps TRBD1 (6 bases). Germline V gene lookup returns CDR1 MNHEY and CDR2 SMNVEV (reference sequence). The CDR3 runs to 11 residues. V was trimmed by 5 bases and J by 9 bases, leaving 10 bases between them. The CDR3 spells CASSTQGRYTF. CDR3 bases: TGTGCCAGCAGTACCCAGGGGCGCTACACCTTC.

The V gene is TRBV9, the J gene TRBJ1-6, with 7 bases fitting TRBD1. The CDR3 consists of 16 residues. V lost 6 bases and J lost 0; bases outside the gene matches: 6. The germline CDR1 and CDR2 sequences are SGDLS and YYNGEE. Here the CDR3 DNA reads TGTGCCAGCAACAGGCGGGACAGCTCCTATAATTCACCCCTCCACTTT. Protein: CASNRRDSSYNSPLHF.

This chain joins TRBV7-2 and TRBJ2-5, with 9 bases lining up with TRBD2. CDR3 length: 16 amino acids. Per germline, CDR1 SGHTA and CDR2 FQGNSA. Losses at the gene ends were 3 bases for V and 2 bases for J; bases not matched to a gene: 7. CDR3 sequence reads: CASSFQAGGGQETQYF. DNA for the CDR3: TGTGCCAGCAGCTTCCAAGCGGGAGGAGGTCAAGAGACCCAGTACTTC.

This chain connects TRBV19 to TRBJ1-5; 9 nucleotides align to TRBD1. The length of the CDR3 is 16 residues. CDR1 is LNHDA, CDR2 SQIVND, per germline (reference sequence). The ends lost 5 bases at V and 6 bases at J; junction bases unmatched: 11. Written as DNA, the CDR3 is TGTGCCAGTAGTGCCTTCCGGGACAGGGTAAGTCAGCCCCAGCATTTT. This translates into CASSAFRDRVSQPQHF.

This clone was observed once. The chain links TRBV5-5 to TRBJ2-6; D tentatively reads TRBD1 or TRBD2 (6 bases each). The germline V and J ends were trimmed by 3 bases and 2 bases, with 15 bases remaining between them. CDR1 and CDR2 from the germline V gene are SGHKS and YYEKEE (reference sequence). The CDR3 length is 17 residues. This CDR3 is CASSWRSGGTGANVLTF. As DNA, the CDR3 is TGTGCCAGCAGCTGGAGGTCCGGGGGCACTGGGGCCAACGTCCTGACTTTC.

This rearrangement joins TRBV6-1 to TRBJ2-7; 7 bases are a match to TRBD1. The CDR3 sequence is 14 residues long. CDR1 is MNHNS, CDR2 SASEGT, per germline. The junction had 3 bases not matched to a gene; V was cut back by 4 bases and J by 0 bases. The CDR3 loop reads CASSVGQVSYEQYF. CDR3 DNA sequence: TGTGCCAGCAGTGTAGGACAGGTCTCCTACGAGCAGTACTTC.

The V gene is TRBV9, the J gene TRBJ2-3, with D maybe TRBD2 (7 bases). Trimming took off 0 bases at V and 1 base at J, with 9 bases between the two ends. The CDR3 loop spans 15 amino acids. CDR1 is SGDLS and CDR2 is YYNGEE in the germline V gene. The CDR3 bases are TGTGCCAGCAGCGTAGGGGAGGGGGGCACAGATACGCAGTATTTT. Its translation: CASSVGEGGTDTQYF.

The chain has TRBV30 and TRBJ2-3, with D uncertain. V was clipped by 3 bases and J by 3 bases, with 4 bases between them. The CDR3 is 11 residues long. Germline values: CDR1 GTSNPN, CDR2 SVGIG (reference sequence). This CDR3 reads CAWRITDTQYF. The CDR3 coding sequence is TGTGCCTGGAGAATAACAGATACGCAGTATTTT.

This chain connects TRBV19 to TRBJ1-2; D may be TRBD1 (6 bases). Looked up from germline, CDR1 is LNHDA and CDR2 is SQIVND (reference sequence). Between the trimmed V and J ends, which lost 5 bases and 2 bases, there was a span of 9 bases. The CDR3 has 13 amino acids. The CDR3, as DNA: TGTGCCAGTAGTGCTGGACAGAACTATGGCTACACCTTC. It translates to CASSAGQNYGYTF.

The DNA of the CDR3 is TGTGCCACCTCGGGACAGGAAGAGACCCAGTACTTC. This encodes CATSGQEETQYF. The chain recombines TRBV10-3 with TRBJ2-5, with 8 bases matching TRBD1. The CDR3 length is 12 residues. CDR1 is ENHRY, CDR2 SYGVKD, per germline. J gave up 3 bases and V 10 bases, and 4 bases lay outside the gene matches.

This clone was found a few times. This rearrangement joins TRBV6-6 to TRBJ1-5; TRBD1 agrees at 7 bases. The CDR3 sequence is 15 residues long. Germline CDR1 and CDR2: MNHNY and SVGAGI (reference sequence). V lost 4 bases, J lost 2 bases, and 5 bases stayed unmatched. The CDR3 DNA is TGTGCCAGCAGTTCCAGACAGGGTCGCAATCAGCCCCAGCATTTT. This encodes CASSSRQGRNQPQHF.

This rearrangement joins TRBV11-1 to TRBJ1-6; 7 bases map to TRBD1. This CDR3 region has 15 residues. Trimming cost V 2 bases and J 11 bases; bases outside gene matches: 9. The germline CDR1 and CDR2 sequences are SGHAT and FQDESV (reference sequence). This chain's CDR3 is CASSLLQGLSTPLHF. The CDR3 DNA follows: TGTGCCAGCAGCTTATTACAGGGGCTCTCTACACCCCTCCACTTT.

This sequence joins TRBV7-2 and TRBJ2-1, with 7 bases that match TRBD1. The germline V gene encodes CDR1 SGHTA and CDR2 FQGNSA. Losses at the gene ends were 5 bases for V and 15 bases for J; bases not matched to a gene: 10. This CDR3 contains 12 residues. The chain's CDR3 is CASSIDQGGWFF. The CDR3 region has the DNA TGTGCCAGCAGCATTGATCAAGGGGGCTGGTTCTTC.

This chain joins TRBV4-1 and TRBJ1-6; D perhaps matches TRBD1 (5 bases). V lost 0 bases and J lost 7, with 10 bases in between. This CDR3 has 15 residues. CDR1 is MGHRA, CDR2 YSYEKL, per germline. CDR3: CASSQDGTGNSPLHF. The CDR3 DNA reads TGCGCCAGCAGCCAAGATGGGACGGGAAATTCACCCCTCCACTTT.

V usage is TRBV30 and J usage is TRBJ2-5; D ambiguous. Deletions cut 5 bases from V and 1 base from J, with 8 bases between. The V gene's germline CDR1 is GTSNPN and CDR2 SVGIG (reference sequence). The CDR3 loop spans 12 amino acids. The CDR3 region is CAWDPGQETQYF. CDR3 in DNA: TGTGCCTGGGACCCGGGCCAAGAGACCCAGTACTTC.